These T cell receptor beta chains were read from a single sample in a study of T cell repertoires in cytomegalovirus infection. TCRdb itself ran the reads through MiXCR, one entry per CDR3 protein. The table shows hundreds of thousands of distinct CDR3 sequences, with 24% occurring only once. The sample was CD8+ T cells from PBMCs. Receptors originate from a human donor in good health (CMV status not recorded). Some clones in this sample may be carry-over from other donors' samples. Each CDR3 is given with its conserved first and last residue. Each record gives: clone size, V gene, J gene, D gene, CDR3 protein, CDR3 DNA. The D gene is left open where the match is weak. The size of a clone is reported for some rows only, either as once, few or many, or as a class for expanded clones.

>.|TRBV15|TRBJ2-2|TRBD1
CATGDRWNTGELFF
TGTGCCACCGGGGACAGATGGAACACCGGGGAGCTGTTTTTT
>.|TRBV5-1|TRBJ1-2|.
CASSSRGANYGYTF
TGCGCCAGCAGCTCGCGGGGGGCTAACTATGGCTACACCTTC
>many|TRBV7-2|TRBJ2-4|.
CASSLVAGAKNIQYF
TGTGCCAGCAGCTTAGTCGCAGGGGCCAAAAACATTCAGTACTTC
>.|TRBV5-5|TRBJ1-5|.
CASSFAPDQPQHF
TGTGCCAGCAGCTTTGCCCCGGATCAACCCCAGCATTTT
>many|TRBV7-9|TRBJ1-4|.
CASSLAMDSNEKLFF
TGTGCCAGCAGCTTAGCCATGGACAGTAATGAAAAACTGTTTTTT
>.|TRBV20-1|TRBJ2-5|.
CSARDGRRIGSYQETQYF
TGCAGTGCTAGAGACGGACGGCGTATTGGATCGTACCAAGAGACCCAGTACTTC
>few|TRBV7-4|TRBJ2-5|.
CASSLAAPQETQYF
TGTGCCAGCAGCTTAGCGGCGCCCCAAGAGACCCAGTACTTC
>.|TRBV15|TRBJ1-2|.
CATSTNPGENYGYTF
TGTGCCACCAGCACAAACCCAGGGGAGAACTATGGCTACACCTTC
>few|TRBV5-4|TRBJ2-1|.
CASSLDAPGNEQFF
TGTGCCAGCAGCTTGGACGCCCCAGGGAATGAGCAGTTCTTC
>.|TRBV7-6|TRBJ1-1|.
CASSPSHTEAFF
TGTGCCAGCAGCCCTTCCCACACTGAAGCTTTCTTT
>.|TRBV2|TRBJ2-2|.
CASSGGGDANTGELFF
TGTGCCAGCAGTGGTGGTGGGGACGCGAACACCGGGGAGCTGTTTTTT
>.|TRBV20-1|TRBJ2-1|.
CSVDTGTMEFF
TGCAGTGTTGACACCGGGACGATGGAGTTCTTC
>.|TRBV19|TRBJ1-1|.
CASSRAVEAFF
TGTGCCAGTAGTCGAGCTGTTGAAGCTTTCTTT
>.|TRBV7-2|TRBJ1-1|.
CASSFSTKNTEAFF
TGTGCCAGCAGCTTTTCGACAAAGAACACTGAAGCTTTCTTT
>.|TRBV28|TRBJ2-5|TRBD1
CASTVGQDLRETQYF
TGTGCCAGCACCGTCGGACAGGACCTCCGTGAGACCCAGTACTTC
>many|TRBV7-6|TRBJ2-5|TRBD2
CASSSLPGGLQETQYF
TGTGCCAGCAGCTCCTTGCCGGGGGGGCTCCAGGAGACCCAGTACTTC
>.|TRBV12-3/TRBV12-4|TRBJ2-3|.
CASRGGEDGSDTQYF
TGTGCCAGCAGGGGCGGGGAGGACGGCTCAGATACGCAGTATTTT
>.|TRBV7-9|TRBJ2-3|TRBD1
CASRSGGDTDTQYF
TGTGCCAGCAGGTCAGGGGGCGACACAGATACGCAGTATTTT
>.|TRBV5-1|TRBJ1-1|TRBD1
CASSFLRGENTEAFF
TGCGCCAGCAGCTTCCTCAGGGGGGAAAACACTGAAGCTTTCTTT
>many|TRBV2|TRBJ2-7|.
CASLGRDYEQYF
TGTGCCAGCTTGGGCAGGGACTACGAGCAGTACTTC
>many|TRBV7-6|TRBJ2-1|TRBD2
CASSWGVRGARYNEQFF
TGTGCCAGCAGCTGGGGGGTGCGGGGGGCTCGCTACAATGAGCAGTTCTTC
>few|TRBV28|TRBJ2-2|.
CASSVQIANTGELFF
TGTGCCAGCAGTGTACAGATCGCGAACACCGGGGAGCTGTTTTTT
>few|TRBV4-3|TRBJ1-4|.
CASSQGGGWGEKLFF
TGCGCCAGCAGCCAAGGGGGGGGGTGGGGTGAAAAACTGTTTTTT
>once|TRBV5-1|TRBJ2-4|TRBD1
CASSLEDRELNIQYF
TGCGCCAGCAGCTTGGAAGACAGGGAGTTAAACATTCAGTACTTC
>few|TRBV9|TRBJ2-3|TRBD2
CASSVSGLALTDTQYF
TGTGCCAGCAGCGTTTCGGGACTAGCGTTAACAGATACGCAGTATTTT
>few|TRBV6-5|TRBJ2-7|.
CASRPGLVAYEQYF
TGTGCCAGCAGGCCAGGTTTAGTGGCCTACGAGCAGTACTTC
>many|TRBV7-2|TRBJ2-3|TRBD2
CASSFQAGITDTQYF
TGTGCCAGCAGCTTCCAAGCGGGGATCACAGATACGCAGTATTTT
>many|TRBV7-2|TRBJ2-3|.
CASSLNSATAGYF
TGTGCCAGCAGCTTAAATTCCGCTACCGCCGGGTATTTT
>.|TRBV19|TRBJ2-2|TRBD1
CASRRQGYTGELFF
TGTGCCAGTAGGAGACAGGGGTACACCGGGGAGCTGTTTTTT
>.|TRBV6-2/TRBV6-3|TRBJ2-5|TRBD2
CASSQLAGAETQYF
TGTGCCAGCAGTCAACTAGCGGGGGCGGAGACCCAGTACTTC
>few|TRBV29-1|TRBJ2-1|.
CSARDTDYNEQFF
TGCAGCGCCCGGGACACTGACTACAATGAGCAGTTCTTC
>many|TRBV4-2|TRBJ1-1|.
CASRAQRGEPNTEAFF
TGTGCCAGCAGAGCCCAACGGGGAGAACCGAACACTGAAGCTTTCTTT
>many|TRBV29-1|TRBJ2-1|.
CSVERGRDEQFF
TGCAGCGTTGAACGTGGCCGGGATGAGCAGTTCTTC
>few|TRBV9|TRBJ2-1|.
CASSPWSQGGNEQFF
TGTGCCAGCAGCCCCTGGAGCCAGGGTGGCAATGAGCAGTTCTTC
>.|TRBV29-1|TRBJ1-1|.
CSVEAGLWKNTEAFF
TGCAGCGTTGAAGCGGGATTGTGGAAGAACACTGAAGCTTTCTTT
>many|TRBV7-9|TRBJ2-3|.
CASSSWTANIDTQYF
TGTGCCAGCAGCTCCTGGACAGCCAACATTGATACGCAGTATTTT
>few|TRBV5-6|TRBJ2-3|.
CASTLDWRSTDTQYF
TGTGCCAGCACCTTGGACTGGAGAAGCACAGATACGCAGTATTTT
>many|TRBV14|TRBJ1-1|.
CASSQEFSGHLSEAFF
TGTGCCAGCAGCCAAGAATTCTCGGGACACCTATCTGAAGCTTTCTTT
>few|TRBV28|TRBJ2-2|TRBD1
CASSFRDRGVTGELFF
TGTGCCAGCAGTTTTCGTGACAGGGGAGTTACCGGGGAGCTGTTTTTT
>.|TRBV29-1|TRBJ2-3|.
CSGGRLGSTDTQYF
TGCAGCGGTGGCCGACTAGGTAGCACAGATACGCAGTATTTT
>.|TRBV20-1|TRBJ2-5|TRBD2
CSAPGTSGVETQYF
TGCAGTGCTCCCGGGACTAGCGGGGTTGAGACCCAGTACTTC
>few|TRBV20-1|TRBJ2-1|TRBD1
CSARGRPQGVNNEQFF
TGCAGTGCTAGGGGTCGTCCACAGGGGGTGAACAATGAGCAGTTCTTC
>few|TRBV10-3|TRBJ1-2|.
CATLDRDGYGYTF
TGTGCCACCCTGGACCGGGACGGCTATGGCTACACCTTC
>many|TRBV28|TRBJ1-5|TRBD1
CASNPDRSNQPQHF
TGTGCCAGCAACCCGGACAGGAGCAATCAGCCCCAGCATTTT
>few|TRBV25-1|TRBJ1-5|.
CASSEGSSNQPQHF
TGTGCCAGCAGTGAAGGTAGTAGCAATCAGCCCCAGCATTTT
>many|TRBV7-2|TRBJ1-1|.
CASSLGGDEAFF
TGTGCCAGCAGCTTAGGTGGGGATGAAGCTTTCTTT
>.|TRBV13|TRBJ2-1|.
CASSLGLGLNEQFF
TGTGCCAGCAGCTTAGGCCTCGGCCTGAATGAGCAGTTCTTC
>many|TRBV7-3|TRBJ2-2|.
CASSLLRTRNTGELFF
TGTGCCAGCAGCTTACTCAGGACAAGAAACACCGGGGAGCTGTTTTTT
>.|TRBV12-5|TRBJ2-1|TRBD1
CASGFPTGSSSYNEQFF
TGTGCTAGTGGTTTTCCGACAGGGTCGAGCTCCTACAATGAGCAGTTCTTC